This is a list of T cell receptor beta chains from one sample in a study of shared clonotypes between healthy human individuals. Generated by immunoSEQ multiplex PCR, the TCRdb table keeps only in-frame clones and is missing some. The data show roughly 170,000 clones, roughly 70% seen once. The sequenced material came from memory CD4+ T cells sorted from blood. These receptors were collected from a man between 25 and 39 years old in good health. The CDR3 runs from the conserved cysteine through the conserved F or W. Each record gives: J gene, V gene, CDR3 length, clone size, D gene, CDR3 DNA, CDR3 protein. D genes are given only for firm matches. Expanded clones get a size class; other rows say once, few or many, or leave the size out.

j_gene: TRBJ2-7
v_gene: TRBV7-2
len: 14
abundance: -
d_gene: TRBD2
CDR3nt: TGTGCCAGCAGCCGCGGGACTAACGACTACGAGCAGTACTTC
CDR3aa: CASSRGTNDYEQYF

j_gene: TRBJ2-1
v_gene: TRBV4-3
len: 13
abundance: -
d_gene: TRBD2
CDR3nt: TGCGCCAGCAGCCAAGTCACCGGGACTAGCTTCATCTTC
CDR3aa: CASSQVTGTSFIF

j_gene: TRBJ1-2
v_gene: TRBV5-1
len: 18
abundance: -
d_gene: TRBD1
CDR3nt: TGCGCCAGCAGCGTAAACTTACCCGGGACAGCGACCCCCGAGGGCTACACCTTC
CDR3aa: CASSVNLPGTATPEGYTF

j_gene: TRBJ2-7
v_gene: TRBV14
len: 11
abundance: once
d_gene: -
CDR3nt: TGTGCCAGCAGCCAAGATACTGCGCAGTACTTC
CDR3aa: CASSQDTAQYF

j_gene: TRBJ1-1
v_gene: TRBV5-6
len: 16
abundance: -
d_gene: TRBD1
CDR3nt: TGTGCCAGCAGAGTCGAGCGGGGGACAGGGGAAACTGAAGCTTTCTTT
CDR3aa: CASRVERGTGETEAFF

j_gene: TRBJ1-2
v_gene: TRBV5-5
len: 14
abundance: -
d_gene: -
CDR3nt: TGTGCCAGCAGCCCTACAGCTTCCTACTATGGCTACACCTTC
CDR3aa: CASSPTASYYGYTF

j_gene: TRBJ2-2
v_gene: TRBV7-8
len: 16
abundance: -
d_gene: -
CDR3nt: TGTGCCAGCAGCCCAGAACAAACAGCGAACACCGGGGAGCTGTTTTTT
CDR3aa: CASSPEQTANTGELFF

j_gene: TRBJ1-2
v_gene: TRBV27
len: 13
abundance: few
d_gene: TRBD1
CDR3nt: TGTGCCAGCAGGAGGACAGGGTACTATGGCTACACCTTC
CDR3aa: CASRRTGYYGYTF

j_gene: TRBJ2-5
v_gene: TRBV7-2
len: 14
abundance: -
d_gene: -
CDR3nt: TGTGCCAGCAGCTCCACGGGACCTCAAGAGACCCAGTACTTC
CDR3aa: CASSSTGPQETQYF

j_gene: TRBJ2-3
v_gene: TRBV2
len: 15
abundance: -
d_gene: -
CDR3nt: TGTGCCAGCACCCTAGGTGGGCAGCCCACAGATACGCAGTATTTT
CDR3aa: CASTLGGQPTDTQYF

j_gene: TRBJ1-2
v_gene: TRBV6-1
len: 15
abundance: -
d_gene: -
CDR3nt: TGTGCCAGCAGCCCCCAAGGGGGGGATAACTATGGCTACACCTTC
CDR3aa: CASSPQGGDNYGYTF